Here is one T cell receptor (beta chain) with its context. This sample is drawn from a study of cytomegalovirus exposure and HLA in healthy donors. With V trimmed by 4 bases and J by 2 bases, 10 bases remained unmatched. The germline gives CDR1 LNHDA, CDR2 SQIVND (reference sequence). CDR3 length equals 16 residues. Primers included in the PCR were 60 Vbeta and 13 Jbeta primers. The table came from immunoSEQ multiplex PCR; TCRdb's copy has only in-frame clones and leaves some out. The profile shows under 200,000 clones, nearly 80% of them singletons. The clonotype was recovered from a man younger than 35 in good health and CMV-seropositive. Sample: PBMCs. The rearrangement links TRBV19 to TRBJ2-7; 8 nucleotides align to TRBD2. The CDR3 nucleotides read TGTGCCAGTAGTACGTACGGGACTAGTGACGCCTACGAGCAGTACTTC. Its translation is CASSTYGTSDAYEQYF.